Following are 8 T cell receptor beta chains from one sample sequenced in a study of CD8 T cells in Susac syndrome. Random hexamers primed reverse transcription of about 0.5 to 1 ug RNA. TCRdb passed the immunoSEQ multiplex PCR reads through MiXCR, listing each CDR3 protein once. This sample has about 130,000 distinct CDR3 sequences, with about 95% found just once. The specimen sequenced was CD4+ T cells from PBMCs. These receptors all come from a human donor in good health.

This clonotype showed up just a few times. The V call is TRBV29-1, the J call TRBJ2-7; D unresolved. The V end lost 5 bases, the J end lost 3 bases, and 11 bases lay between the germline ends. From germline, CDR1 is SQVTM and CDR2 ANQGSEA. This CDR3 has 12 residues. CDR3 protein: CSVRPSSYEQYF. The CDR3 DNA follows: TGCAGCGTTAGGCCGAGTAGCTACGAGCAGTACTTC.

The V call is TRBV10-3, the J call TRBJ2-7; D is unresolved. Germline CDR1 ENHRY, CDR2 SYGVKD. This CDR3 region has 12 residues. The germline V and J ends were trimmed by 4 bases and 4 bases, with 8 bases remaining between them. CDR3 in amino acids: CAISVGSYEQYF. The CDR3 coding sequence is TGTGCCATCAGTGTAGGTTCTTACGAGCAGTACTTC.

The V and J genes are TRBV28 and TRBJ2-6; D gene unclear. Germline V gene data show CDR1 as MDHEN and CDR2 as SYDVKM. The CDR3 is 16 residues long. Trimming took 3 bases from V and 1 from J, leaving 10 bases between them. CDR3 amino acids: CASSLVGDSGANVLTF. In nucleotides, the CDR3 is TGTGCCAGCAGTTTGGTCGGTGATTCTGGGGCCAACGTCCTGACTTTC. Full variable domain (outside the CDR3, taken from reference TRBV28 and TRBJ2-6): DVKVTQSSRYLVKRTGEKVFLECVQDMDHENMFWYRQDPGLGLRLIYFSYDVKMKEKGDIPEGYSVSREKKERFSLILESASTNQTSMYLCASSLVGDSGANVLTFGAGSRLTVL.

CDR3 region: CASSQNYGTSGGNEQFF. The DNA of the CDR3 is TGCGCCAGCAGCCAAAATTATGGGACTAGCGGGGGGAATGAGCAGTTCTTC. The V call is TRBV4-1, the J call TRBJ2-1, with TRBD2 matching over 15 bases. The CDR3 spans 17 residues. CDR1 and CDR2 (germline): MGHRA, YSYEKL. V trimming: 2 bases; J trimming: 7 bases; junction bases outside the gene matches: 6.

The DNA of the CDR3 is TGTGCCAGGGCTCGCCTACAGGAAATTGAAGCTTTCTTT. Its protein is CARARLQEIEAFF. The J gene is TRBJ1-1, the V gene TRBV2; weak D call: TRBD1 (5 bases). Germline CDR1 SNHLY, CDR2 FYNNEI. Trimming left V 9 bases short and J 7 bases short, with 18 bases between. The CDR3 runs to 13 residues.

The genes are TRBV4-2 and TRBJ2-7; D is unresolved. This CDR3 is built from 14 residues. V was cut by 1 base and J by 3 bases, with 10 bases left in between. CDR1 is LGHNA, CDR2 YNFKEQ, per germline. The CDR3 nucleotides are TGTGCCAGCAGCCAAGTTAACGATGGCTACGAGCAGTACTTC. It specifies CASSQVNDGYEQYF.

This chain joins TRBV5-1 and TRBJ2-5; no definite D call. Looked up from germline, CDR1 is SGHRS and CDR2 is YFSETQ. This CDR3 spans 14 amino acids. V was pared by 2 bases and J by 1 base, with 9 bases between. For the CDR3, the DNA is TGCGCCAGCAGCTTTGATAGGGTCCAAGAGACCCAGTACTTC. Translating it yields CASSFDRVQETQYF.

The V call is TRBV12-3 or TRBV12-4, the J call TRBJ1-5; D might be TRBD1 (6 bases). Trimming removed 7 bases at V and 6 bases at J, with 13 bases between. This CDR3 spans 13 amino acids. The CDR3 sequence is CASTLTGGQPQHF. CDR3 DNA sequence: TGTGCCAGCACCCTGACAGGAGGTCAGCCCCAGCATTTT.